Each of the 23 T cell receptor beta chains below was sequenced from the same sample in a study of cytomegalovirus exposure and HLA in healthy donors. The PCR made use of 60 Vbeta and 13 Jbeta primers. Clones were sequenced by immunoSEQ multiplex PCR, and TCRdb holds only the in-frame ones, with some missing. The sample table includes 96,000 or so clones. The specimen sequenced was PBMCs. The receptors come from a girl aged 5 to 17 in good health and CMV-seropositive.

Concerning this clone itself: This sample includes further DNA sequences coding for the same CDR3. This chain links TRBV19 with TRBJ1-2, with D unresolved. The CDR3 runs to 12 residues. Germline lookup yields CDR1 LNHDA and CDR2 SQIVND (reference sequence). The ends were cut back, 8 bases at V and 11 bases at J, with 18 bases in the middle. The CDR3 here is CASPDRLGRYTF. The CDR3 region has the DNA TGTGCCAGTCCAGACCGGTTGGGGAGGTACACCTTC.

The chain carries TRBV19 and TRBJ2-5, with a weak D call TRBD1 (5 bases). Deletions cut 3 bases from V and 5 bases from J, with 13 bases between. There are 14 residues in the CDR3. The germline V gene encodes CDR1 LNHDA and CDR2 SQIVND (reference sequence). The CDR3 DNA is TGTGCCAGTAGTATCCTTGCAGGGAAGGAGACCCAGTACTTC. Amino acid sequence: CASSILAGKETQYF. Combining the CDR3 with reference TRBV19 and TRBJ2-5 gives the whole variable domain DGGITQSPKYLFRKEGQNVTLSCEQNLNHDAMYWYRQDPGQGLRLIYYSQIVNDFQKGDIAEGYSVSREKKESFPLTVTSAQKNPTAFYLCASSILAGKETQYFGPGTRLLVL.

The J gene is TRBJ2-7, the V gene TRBV6-1; D might be TRBD2 (6 bases). V was pared by 6 bases and J by 0 bases, with 15 bases between. Germline V gene sequence: CDR1 MNHNS, CDR2 SASEGT. This CDR3 comprises 15 residues. The CDR3 reads CASSGEARFSYEQYV. The CDR3 coding sequence is TGTGCCAGCAGCGGGGAGGCACGATTCTCCTACGAGCAGTACGTC.

The chain uses TRBV10-1 and TRBJ1-5; 10 bases fit TRBD1. The germline CDR1 and CDR2 sequences are WNHNN and SYGVQD (reference sequence). This CDR3 comprises 16 residues. The V and J ends lost 5 bases and 2 bases, in that order; junction bases with no gene match: 6. The CDR3 DNA reads TGCGCCAGCAGTAGGGGACAGGGGCGATGCAATCAGCCCCAGCATTTT. This gives the protein CASSRGQGRCNQPQHF.

The rearrangement links TRBV5-5 to TRBJ2-6; D gene unclear. The V gene's germline CDR1 is SGHKS and CDR2 YYEKEE (reference sequence). The CDR3 is made up of 15 amino acids. V was cut by 4 bases and J by 3 bases, with 11 bases left in between. The CDR3 bases are TGTGCCAGCAGCCTAGGTGTGGTTGGGGCCAACGTCCTGACTTTC. It codes for CASSLGVVGANVLTF.

The chain links TRBV18 to TRBJ2-2; 9 bases match TRBD2. Germline values: CDR1 KGHSH, CDR2 LQKENI. J gave up 7 bases and V 4 bases, and 7 bases lay outside the gene matches. This CDR3 is 15 amino acids long. CDR3 residues: CASSLAGEPGGELFF. The CDR3 coding sequence is TGTGCCAGCTCACTAGCGGGGGAACCCGGCGGGGAGCTGTTTTTT.

This chain links TRBV13 with TRBJ1-5; a weak D match, TRBD1 (5 bases). V lost 0 bases, J lost 6 bases, and 6 bases lay in between. CDR3 size: 13 residues. CDR1 and CDR2 (germline): PRHDT, FYEKMQ (reference sequence). The DNA of the CDR3 is TGTGCCAGCAGCTTAGGAAGGGGTCAGCCCCAGCATTTT. It is translated as CASSLGRGQPQHF. Supplemented by reference TRBV13 and TRBJ1-5, the full variable domain reads AAGVIQSPRHLIKEKRETATLKCYPIPRHDTVYWYQQGPGQDPQFLISFYEKMQSDKGSIPDRFSAQQFSDYHSELNMSSLELGDSALYFCASSLGRGQPQHFGDGTRLSIL.

The rearrangement uses TRBV7-9 and TRBJ1-4, with 8 bases matching TRBD1. The CDR3 has 14 amino acids. Per the germline V gene, CDR1 is SEHNR and CDR2 is FQNEAQ (reference sequence). J was trimmed by 7 bases and V by 3 bases; bases with no gene match: 4. The CDR3 loop reads CASSFGTGGEKLFF. CDR3 sequence (DNA): TGTGCCAGCAGCTTTGGGACAGGCGGTGAAAAACTGTTTTTT. Full variable domain (missing parts from reference TRBV7-9 and TRBJ1-4): DTGVSQNPRHKITKRGQNVTFRCDPISEHNRLYWYRQTLGQGPEFLTYFQNEAQLEKSRLLSDRFSAERPKGSFSTLEIQRTEQGDSAMYLCASSFGTGGEKLFFGSGTQLSVL.

The genes are TRBV7-8 and TRBJ2-1, with D possibly being TRBD2 (5 bases). There are 13 residues in the CDR3. Germline lookup yields CDR1 SGHVS and CDR2 FQNEAQ. V lost 0 bases and J 5 bases, leaving 5 bases between the germline ends. The CDR3 nucleotides read TGTGCCAGCAGCTTAGCGAGGGACAATGAGCAGTTCTTC. Its translation: CASSLARDNEQFF.

The rearrangement joins TRBV30 to TRBJ2-6; 7 bases are a match to TRBD1. The J segment lost 0 bases and the V segment lost 5 bases, leaving 10 bases of the junction unmatched. Germline loops: CDR1 GTSNPN, CDR2 SVGIG (reference sequence). This CDR3 comprises 17 residues. The chain's CDR3 is CAWVLRTGVSGANVLTF. The DNA of the CDR3 is TGTGCCTGGGTCCTCCGGACAGGTGTCTCTGGGGCCAACGTCCTGACTTTC. Drawing the rest from reference TRBV30 and TRBJ2-6, the complete variable domain is SQTIHQWPATLVQPVGSPLSLECTVEGTSNPNLYWYRQAAGRGLQLLFYSVGIGQISSEVPQNLSASRPQDRQFILSSKKLLLSDSGFYLCAWVLRTGVSGANVLTFGAGSRLTVL.

The CDR3 coding sequence is TGTGCCAGCAGCTTATCGGGGGAAAAACTGTTTTTT. Protein sequence: CASSLSGEKLFF. The chain recombines TRBV11-2 with TRBJ1-4; unclear D gene. Germline CDR1 SGHAT, CDR2 FQNNGV. With 2 bases removed from V and 8 bases from J, the gap between germline ends came to 6 bases. The CDR3 sequence is 12 residues long.

The chain uses TRBV30 and TRBJ2-3, with D tentatively TRBD2 (6 bases). CDR3 length: 14 residues. Trimming stripped 4 bases from V and 0 bases from J, with 11 bases between. The germline gives CDR1 GTSNPN, CDR2 SVGIG (reference sequence). Here the CDR3 reads CAWTLGGSTDTQYF. CDR3 nucleotide sequence: TGTGCCTGGACACTTGGGGGGAGCACAGATACGCAGTATTTT.

The V gene is TRBV4-3, the J gene TRBJ2-7; 10 nucleotides line up with TRBD2. V was pared by 6 bases and J by 2 bases, with 7 bases of the junction left unmatched. CDR3 length: 15 residues. Germline CDR1 and CDR2: LGHNA and YSLEER. CDR3 sequence reads: CASSLTSGVAYEQYF. CDR3 bases: TGCGCCAGCAGTCTTACTAGCGGGGTTGCCTACGAGCAGTACTTC.

This sequence joins TRBV25-1 and TRBJ2-3; D might be TRBD1 (7 bases). This CDR3 is 15 amino acids long. V lost 3 bases, J lost 2 bases, and 12 bases lay in between. In germline, CDR1 is MGHDK, CDR2 SYGVNS. CDR3: CASSDPRGATDTQYF. In DNA form, the CDR3 reads TGTGCCAGCAGTGACCCCAGGGGGGCCACAGATACGCAGTATTTT.

The V call is TRBV19, the J call TRBJ2-2, with a weak D call TRBD1 (6 bases). The CDR3 covers 15 residues. V lost 10 bases and J lost 2, with 17 bases in between. Germline CDR1 reads LNHDA; CDR2 reads SQIVND (reference sequence). In DNA form, the CDR3 reads TGTGCCATCCGATTAGGACAGAGTAACACCGGGGAGCTGTTTTTT. It yields the protein CAIRLGQSNTGELFF.

The chain carries TRBV19 and TRBJ1-1, with D possibly being TRBD1 (5 bases). Germline loops: CDR1 LNHDA, CDR2 SQIVND (reference sequence). V lost 3 bases and J 3 bases, leaving 17 bases between the germline ends. This CDR3 comprises 16 residues. The CDR3: CASSIDTGRADTEAFF. As DNA, the CDR3 is TGTGCCAGTAGTATTGATACAGGCAGGGCGGACACTGAAGCTTTCTTT.

Comment on this clone: One junction end disagrees with the germline gene, perhaps due to a read error. This chain links TRBV5-1 with TRBJ2-1; 8 nucleotides align to TRBD2. This CDR3 spans 12 amino acids. The germline gives CDR1 SGHRS, CDR2 YFSETQ. In DNA, the CDR3 is TGCGCCAGCAGCGATACTGGCGGGGGGCCACTCTTC. It encodes CASSDTGGGPLF.

V usage is TRBV30 and J usage is TRBJ1-1, with unresolved D. V was cut by 5 bases and J by 7 bases, with 17 bases left in between. This CDR3 comprises 13 residues. Germline lookup yields CDR1 GTSNPN and CDR2 SVGIG (reference sequence). The CDR3 is CAWFRSGKFEAFF. The CDR3 DNA reads as TGTGCCTGGTTCAGGTCGGGGAAGTTTGAAGCTTTCTTT.

The chain is built from TRBV27 and TRBJ2-7; 11 bases line up with TRBD2. Germline V gives CDR1 MNHEY, CDR2 SMNVEV (reference sequence). The CDR3 runs to 15 residues. With V trimmed by 3 bases and J by 4 bases, 5 bases remained unmatched. The CDR3 sequence: CASSFSGTSGYEQYF. In DNA, the CDR3 is TGTGCCAGCAGTTTCTCTGGGACTAGCGGTTACGAGCAGTACTTC.

The rearrangement uses TRBV7-9 and TRBJ1-2; D ambiguous. Between the trimmed V and J ends, which lost 3 bases and 8 bases, there was a span of 16 bases. Per germline, CDR1 SEHNR and CDR2 FQNEAQ (reference sequence). This CDR3 is built from 14 residues. The CDR3 spells CASSLAGNSLGYTF. The DNA of the CDR3 is TGTGCCAGCAGCTTGGCGGGGAATTCTTTGGGCTACACCTTC.

The V call is TRBV27, the J call TRBJ2-2; D not resolved. CDR1 and CDR2 from the germline V gene are MNHEY and SMNVEV (reference sequence). CDR3 length equals 15 residues. V was clipped by 6 bases and J by 2 bases, with 13 bases between them. CDR3 in amino acids: CASRHELLNTGELFF. The CDR3 DNA reads TGTGCCAGCAGGCACGAACTACTTAACACCGGGGAGCTGTTTTTT.

The chain carries TRBV19 and TRBJ2-7; D unresolved. This CDR3 contains 11 residues. Between the trimmed V and J ends, which lost 5 bases and 7 bases, there was a span of 9 bases. Germline V gene data show CDR1 as LNHDA and CDR2 as SQIVND (reference sequence). CDR3 amino acids: CASSFNQEQYF. The CDR3 bases are TGTGCCAGTAGTTTCAATCAAGAGCAGTACTTC.

This chain links TRBV6-6 with TRBJ1-6; D perhaps matches TRBD1 (5 bases). With 6 bases removed from V and 8 bases from J, the gap between germline ends came to 14 bases. From germline, CDR1 is MNHNY and CDR2 SVGAGI (reference sequence). The CDR3 consists of 14 residues. For the CDR3, the DNA is TGTGCCAGCAGGTACAGACAGTTTGATTCACCCCTCCACTTT. It yields the protein CASRYRQFDSPLHF.